Listed here are 26 T cell receptor beta chains from one sample, sequenced in a study of cytomegalovirus exposure and HLA in healthy donors. The repertoire was sequenced with immunoSEQ multiplex PCR; TCRdb's copy has only in-frame clones and lacks some. The profile shows approximately 110,000 clones, 90% to 95% of them singletons. Source material: PBMCs. The receptors shown here come from a woman aged 18-29 years in good health and CMV-seronegative.

The chain has TRBV5-1 and TRBJ2-2; 11 nucleotides agree with TRBD2. With V trimmed by 5 bases and J by 4 bases, 7 bases remained unmatched. In germline, CDR1 is SGHRS, CDR2 YFSETQ. CDR3 size: 16 residues. Written as DNA, the CDR3 is TGCGCCAGCAGATCCGCGACTAGCGGGGCCACCGGGGAGCTGTTTTTT. Residues: CASRSATSGATGELFF. Looking up the rest from reference TRBV5-1 and TRBJ2-2 gives the full variable domain: KAGVTQTPRYLIKTRGQQVTLSCSPISGHRSVSWYQQTPGQGLQFLFEYFSETQRNKGNFPGRFSGRQFSNSRSEMNVSTLELGDSALYLCASRSATSGATGELFFGEGSRLTVL.

The V gene is TRBV10-3, the J gene TRBJ2-5; 13 bases line up with TRBD2. V lost 7 bases, J lost 2 bases, and 7 bases stayed unmatched. Germline assignment: CDR1 ENHRY and CDR2 SYGVKD. CDR3 length: 16 amino acids. The CDR3 loop is CAITPGLAGVQETQYF. The CDR3, as DNA: TGTGCCATCACCCCCGGACTAGCGGGGGTTCAAGAGACCCAGTACTTC.

This chain joins TRBV30 and TRBJ1-4; TRBD1 matches 7 bases. CDR1 and CDR2 from the germline V gene are GTSNPN and SVGIG (reference sequence). This CDR3 contains 13 residues. The ends lost 5 bases at V and 4 bases at J; junction bases unmatched: 4. Here the CDR3 reads CAWSTGFNEKLFF. CDR3 coding DNA: TGTGCCTGGTCGACAGGGTTTAATGAAAAACTGTTTTTT.

In its sample, this clone ranks as large. In nucleotides, the CDR3 is TGCACCAGCAGCCGGACTAGACACAATGAGCAGTTCTTC. Residues: CTSSRTRHNEQFF. The genes are TRBV1 and TRBJ2-1; the DNA was not compared with TRBD2, the D call given in the table. TRBV1 is listed as a pseudogene. The CDR3 spans 13 residues.

The table lists this clone with a count of one. The rearrangement joins TRBV6-1 to TRBJ1-5; D is uncertain. The CDR3 has 12 amino acids. Trimming took off 1 base at V and 7 bases at J, with 5 bases between the two ends. Germline V gene sequence: CDR1 MNHNS, CDR2 SASEGT. The CDR3 DNA reads TGTGCCAGCAGTGAAGTTCTGCAGCCCCAGCATTTT. It yields the protein CASSEVLQPQHF.

The chain has TRBV27 and TRBJ2-7; 10 bases fit TRBD1. Per germline, CDR1 MNHEY and CDR2 SMNVEV (reference sequence). V lost 6 bases to trimming and J lost 2 bases; unmatched junction nucleotides: 4. CDR3 size: 14 residues. The CDR3 DNA reads as TGTGCCAGCAGGGGACAGGGGATAACCTACGAGCAGTACTTC. This sequence encodes CASRGQGITYEQYF.

The chain links TRBV19 to TRBJ2-3; maybe TRBD2 (5 bases). Germline V gene sequence: CDR1 LNHDA, CDR2 SQIVND (reference sequence). The V and J ends lost 6 bases and 0 bases respectively, with 13 bases between them. CDR3 length: 15 residues. The CDR3 spells CASSLLGRSTDTQYF. The CDR3 region has the DNA TGTGCCAGTAGCCTGTTGGGGAGAAGCACAGATACGCAGTATTTT.

The rearrangement joins TRBV5-4 to TRBJ1-2; the match to TRBD1 covers 8 bases. CDR1 SGHNT and CDR2 YYREEE come from the germline V gene (reference sequence). The CDR3 loop spans 17 amino acids. V lost 4 bases, J lost 1 base, and 12 bases stayed unmatched. The CDR3 region has the DNA TGTGCCAGCAGCCCAGGGGGCGACCTCAGATTTAACTATGGCTACACCTTC. This gives the protein CASSPGGDLRFNYGYTF.

The gene calls are TRBV2 and TRBJ1-3, with D possibly matching TRBD1 (6 bases). This CDR3 is built from 14 residues. V was clipped by 8 bases and J by 4 bases, with 15 bases between them. Germline V gene lookup returns CDR1 SNHLY and CDR2 FYNNEI. The CDR3 region has the DNA TGTGCCAGCGGAGGGGGGGGCGCGGGAAACACCATATATTTT. This sequence encodes CASGGGGAGNTIYF.

V gene TRBV7-9 combines with J gene TRBJ2-5; 12 bases match TRBD2. V was clipped by 5 bases and J by 2 bases; unmatched bases: 9. The V gene's germline CDR1 is SEHNR and CDR2 FQNEAQ (reference sequence). This CDR3 region has 17 residues. The CDR3 DNA is TGTGCCAGCAGCGCTAGGGACGGACTAGCGGGACAAGAGACCCAGTACTTC. Protein: CASSARDGLAGQETQYF.

The gene calls are TRBV5-1 and TRBJ2-1; 9 bases are a match to TRBD1. Germline V CDR1 and CDR2: SGHRS, YFSETQ. The ends lost 5 bases at V and 4 bases at J; junction bases unmatched: 7. The CDR3 spans 15 residues. CDR3 nucleotides: TGCGCCAGCAGACCTCCCGGGACAGGGTACAATGAGCAGTTCTTC. Residues: CASRPPGTGYNEQFF.

The chain links TRBV19 to TRBJ2-1, with D unresolved. V was pared by 7 bases and J by 6 bases, with 10 bases between. This CDR3 spans 12 amino acids. CDR1 is LNHDA and CDR2 is SQIVND in the germline V gene (reference sequence). The CDR3 nucleotides read TGTGCCAGTAAGAACCGCGCCAATGAGCAGTTCTTC. This encodes CASKNRANEQFF.

V gene TRBV30 combines with J gene TRBJ2-7, with 7 bases fitting TRBD1. Germline CDR1 is GTSNPN and CDR2 is SVGIG (reference sequence). The CDR3 is 13 amino acids. V shed 8 bases and J 0 bases; nucleotides not matched to a gene: 7. The CDR3 bases are TGTGCCGTACGGACAGGAAGCTCCTACGAGCAGTACTTC. It specifies CAVRTGSSYEQYF.

The J gene is TRBJ2-1, the V gene TRBV19; 12 bases are a match to TRBD2. The length of the CDR3 is 15 residues. The germline CDR1 and CDR2 sequences are LNHDA and SQIVND (reference sequence). The J segment lost 10 bases and the V segment lost 3 bases, leaving 7 bases of the junction unmatched. The CDR3 DNA is TGTGCCAGTAGTATCCTAGCGGGAGGGCCAAAAGAGCAGTTCTTC. It is translated as CASSILAGGPKEQFF.

This chain connects TRBV27 to TRBJ2-2, with D perhaps matching TRBD2 (6 bases). The CDR3 consists of 14 residues. V was trimmed by 3 bases and J by 5 bases, leaving 10 bases between them. CDR1 is MNHEY and CDR2 is SMNVEV in the germline V gene (reference sequence). The CDR3 is CASSFGGRTGELFF. DNA of the CDR3: TGTGCCAGCAGTTTCGGGGGACGGACCGGGGAGCTGTTTTTT.

The V call is TRBV6-4, the J call TRBJ2-3; 7 bases align to TRBD1. This CDR3 region has 13 residues. The V gene end was trimmed by 0 bases and the J gene end by 6 bases; junction bases not matched to a gene: 0. Looked up from germline, CDR1 is MRHNA and CDR2 is SNTAGT. The CDR3 bases are TGTGCCAGCAGTGACTCGGACAGGGATACGCAGTATTTT. Translated, it gives CASSDSDRDTQYF.

As DNA, the CDR3 is TGTGCCTGGAGTGTAGTACTTCACACTGAAGCTTTCTTT. Its translation is CAWSVVLHTEAFF. V and J are TRBV30 and TRBJ1-1; D not resolved. The CDR3 runs to 13 residues. V gave up 0 bases and J gave up 3 bases, with 8 bases separating them. Germline CDR1 and CDR2: GTSNPN and SVGIG (reference sequence).

This rearrangement joins TRBV7-2 to TRBJ2-5; 8 bases fit TRBD2. V was pared by 5 bases and J by 2 bases, with 10 bases of the junction left unmatched. The CDR3 sequence is 16 residues long. Per germline, CDR1 SGHTA and CDR2 FQGNSA. CDR3 nucleotide sequence: TGTGCCAGCAGCACCACTAGCGGTAAAAGACAAGAGACCCAGTACTTC. Translated: CASSTTSGKRQETQYF.

This clone was seen just once. V and J are TRBV4-1 and TRBJ1-1; 8 bases are a match to TRBD1. The CDR3 length is 15 residues. V shed 4 bases, J shed 4 bases, and the junction held 8 bases outside the gene matches. Germline lookup yields CDR1 MGHRA and CDR2 YSYEKL. The CDR3 region has the DNA TGCGCCAGCAGCCTCTTGGACAGGGCGGCCACTGAAGCTTTCTTT. Translated: CASSLLDRAATEAFF.

V is TRBV6-1 and J is TRBJ1-1, with D maybe TRBD1 (6 bases). The CDR3 length is 15 residues. Trimming pared 6 bases from V and 0 bases from J, leaving 14 bases between. Germline lookup yields CDR1 MNHNS and CDR2 SASEGT. DNA of the CDR3: TGTGCCAGCAGCCGGGGGGCAGACATGAACACTGAAGCTTTCTTT. Protein: CASSRGADMNTEAFF.

This chain uses TRBV10-3 with TRBJ1-2; D remains ambiguous. The CDR3 extends over 16 amino acids. The V end was cut by 4 bases, the J end by 6 bases, with 21 bases between. Per the germline V gene, CDR1 is ENHRY and CDR2 is SYGVKD. The CDR3 protein is CAISVTHGVSIDGYTF. The CDR3 DNA is TGTGCCATCAGTGTTACACACGGGGTGTCGATTGATGGCTACACCTTC.

V is TRBV5-4 and J is TRBJ2-7, with D tentatively TRBD1 (6 bases). The V and J ends lost 2 bases and 4 bases respectively, with 13 bases between them. CDR3 length: 14 residues. The germline V gene encodes CDR1 SGHNT and CDR2 YYREEE (reference sequence). The CDR3 spells CASSLGGEGYEQYF. The CDR3 DNA sequence: TGTGCCAGCAGCTTAGGGGGTGAGGGGTACGAGCAGTACTTC.

The V call is TRBV28, the J call TRBJ2-7, with no clear D. In germline, CDR1 is MDHEN, CDR2 SYDVKM. Between the trimmed V and J ends, which lost 6 bases and 0 bases, there was a span of 9 bases. The CDR3 is 13 amino acids. CDR3 region: CASSLEGSYEQYF. The CDR3 nucleotides read TGTGCCAGCAGCCTAGAAGGCTCCTACGAGCAGTACTTC.

The chain combines TRBV5-1 with TRBJ1-1; D is unclear. This CDR3 contains 15 residues. Trimming removed 0 bases at V and 8 bases at J, with 17 bases between. The V gene's germline CDR1 is SGHRS and CDR2 YFSETQ. In DNA form, the CDR3 reads TGCGCCAGCAGCTTGGCCTTTGGTCCTTCGAGAGAAGCTTTCTTT. This sequence encodes CASSLAFGPSREAFF.

The rearrangement uses TRBV9 and TRBJ2-1; 9 bases fit TRBD2. This CDR3 is built from 16 residues. CDR1 and CDR2 from the germline V gene are SGDLS and YYNGEE. Trimming cost V 4 bases and J 7 bases; bases outside gene matches: 12. Written as DNA, the CDR3 is TGTGCCAGCAGCCAAAGGGGGCGGGGGGGCTTGAATGAGCAGTTCTTC. It translates to CASSQRGRGGLNEQFF.

This clone appeared a single time. The chain joins TRBV5-6 to TRBJ1-4; no definite D call. The CDR3 has 16 residues. Trimming took 0 bases from V and 11 from J, leaving 20 bases between them. Looked up from germline, CDR1 is SGHDT and CDR2 is YYEEEE. The CDR3 DNA reads as TGTGCCAGCAGCTTGGCCGGGGTCAGGCCGACCGATAAACTGTTTTTT. This encodes CASSLAGVRPTDKLFF.